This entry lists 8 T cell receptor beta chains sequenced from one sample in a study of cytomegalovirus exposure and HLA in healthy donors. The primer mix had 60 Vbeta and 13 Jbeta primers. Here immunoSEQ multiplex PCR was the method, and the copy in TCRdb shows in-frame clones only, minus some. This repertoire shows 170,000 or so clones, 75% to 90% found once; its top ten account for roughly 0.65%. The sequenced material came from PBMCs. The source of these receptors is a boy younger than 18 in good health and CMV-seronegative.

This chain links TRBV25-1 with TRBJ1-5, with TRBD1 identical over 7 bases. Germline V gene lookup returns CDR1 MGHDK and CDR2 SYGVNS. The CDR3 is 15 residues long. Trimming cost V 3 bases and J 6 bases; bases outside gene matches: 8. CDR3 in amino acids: CASSDSTGESQPQHF. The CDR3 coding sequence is TGTGCCAGCAGTGACTCTACAGGGGAAAGTCAGCCCCAGCATTTT.

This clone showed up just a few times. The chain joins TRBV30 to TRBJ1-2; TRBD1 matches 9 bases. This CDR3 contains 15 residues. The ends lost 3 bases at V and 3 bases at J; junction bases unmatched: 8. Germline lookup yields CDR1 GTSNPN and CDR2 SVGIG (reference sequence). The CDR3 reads CAWSGIQGADYGYTF. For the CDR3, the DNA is TGTGCCTGGAGCGGGATACAGGGGGCGGACTATGGCTACACCTTC.

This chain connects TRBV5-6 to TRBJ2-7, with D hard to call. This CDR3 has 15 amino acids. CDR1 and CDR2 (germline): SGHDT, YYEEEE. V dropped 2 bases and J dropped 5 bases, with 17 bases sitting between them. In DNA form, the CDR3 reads TGTGCCAGCAGCTTCGTAAGCCTTTTGAGCCACGAGCAGTACTTC. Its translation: CASSFVSLLSHEQYF.

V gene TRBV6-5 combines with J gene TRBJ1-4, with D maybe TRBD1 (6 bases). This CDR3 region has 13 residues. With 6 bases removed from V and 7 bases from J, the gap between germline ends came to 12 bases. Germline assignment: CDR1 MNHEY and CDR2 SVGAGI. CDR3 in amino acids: CASSPRGSEKLFF. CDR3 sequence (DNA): TGTGCCAGCAGCCCCAGGGGCAGTGAAAAACTGTTTTTT.

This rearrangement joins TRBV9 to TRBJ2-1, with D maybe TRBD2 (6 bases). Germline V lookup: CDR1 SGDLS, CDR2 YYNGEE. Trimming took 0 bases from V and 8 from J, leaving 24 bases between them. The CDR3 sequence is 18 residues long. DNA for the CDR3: TGTGCCAGCAGCGTAGAACTTAGCGGTAGTATTTTTGGGTATGAGCAGTTCTTC. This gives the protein CASSVELSGSIFGYEQFF.

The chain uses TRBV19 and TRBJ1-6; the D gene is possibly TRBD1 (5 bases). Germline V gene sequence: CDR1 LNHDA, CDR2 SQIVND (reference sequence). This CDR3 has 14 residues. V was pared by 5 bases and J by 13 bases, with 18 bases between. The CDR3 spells CASSLGGRGSPLHF. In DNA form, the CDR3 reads TGTGCCAGTAGTCTCGGGGGACGCGGGTCCCCCCTCCACTTT.

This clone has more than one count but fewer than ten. CDR3 DNA: TGTGCCAGCAGCTGGGGACAGCCCACTGAAGCTTTCTTT. It translates to CASSWGQPTEAFF. This chain uses TRBV11-3 with TRBJ1-1, with 7 bases fitting TRBD1. CDR1 SGHNT and CDR2 YENEEA come from the germline V gene. The junction had 3 bases not matched to a gene; V was cut back by 4 bases and J by 4 bases. The CDR3 length is 13 residues.

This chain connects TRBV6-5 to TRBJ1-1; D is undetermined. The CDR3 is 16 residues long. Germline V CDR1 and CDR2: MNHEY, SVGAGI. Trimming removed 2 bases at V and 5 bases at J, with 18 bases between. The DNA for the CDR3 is TGTGCCAGCAGTTACACGTCCGCGGGGTTATGGACTGAAGCTTTCTTT. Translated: CASSYTSAGLWTEAFF.